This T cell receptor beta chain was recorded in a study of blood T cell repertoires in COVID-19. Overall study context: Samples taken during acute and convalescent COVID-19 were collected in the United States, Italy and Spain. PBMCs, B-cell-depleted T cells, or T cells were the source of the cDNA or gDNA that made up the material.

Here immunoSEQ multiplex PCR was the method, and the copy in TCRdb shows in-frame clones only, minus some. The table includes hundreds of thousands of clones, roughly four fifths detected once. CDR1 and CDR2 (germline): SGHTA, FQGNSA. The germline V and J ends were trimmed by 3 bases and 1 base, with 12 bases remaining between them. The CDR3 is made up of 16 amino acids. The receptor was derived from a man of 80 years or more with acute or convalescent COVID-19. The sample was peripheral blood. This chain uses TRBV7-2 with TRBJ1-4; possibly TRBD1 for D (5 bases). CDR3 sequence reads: CASSFDRRGTNEKLFF. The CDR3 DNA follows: TGTGCCAGCAGCTTTGACAGAAGGGGAACTAATGAAAAACTGTTTTTT.